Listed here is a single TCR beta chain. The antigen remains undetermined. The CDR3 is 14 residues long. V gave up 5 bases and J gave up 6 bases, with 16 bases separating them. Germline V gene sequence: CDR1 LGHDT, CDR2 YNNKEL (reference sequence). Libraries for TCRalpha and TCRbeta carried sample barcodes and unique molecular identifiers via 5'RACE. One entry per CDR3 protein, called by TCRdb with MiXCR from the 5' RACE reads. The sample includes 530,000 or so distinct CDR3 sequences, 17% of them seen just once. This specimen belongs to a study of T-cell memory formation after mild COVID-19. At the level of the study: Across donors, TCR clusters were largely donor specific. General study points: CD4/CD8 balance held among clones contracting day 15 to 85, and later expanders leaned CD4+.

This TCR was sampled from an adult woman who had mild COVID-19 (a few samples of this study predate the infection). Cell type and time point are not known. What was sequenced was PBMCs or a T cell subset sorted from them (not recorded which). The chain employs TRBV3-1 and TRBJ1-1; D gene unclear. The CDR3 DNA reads TGTGCCAGCAGCATGAGGGCTAGACTTTCTGAAGCTTTCTTT. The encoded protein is CASSMRARLSEAFF.